A single sample is the source of the 14 T cell receptor beta chains below, sequenced in a study of PD-1 blockade in classical Hodgkin lymphoma. Profiling relied on immunoSEQ multiplex PCR, and the TCRdb table lists in-frame clones only, not all of them. The sample has tens of thousands of clones; 80% are singletons. Time point meaning: cycle 4 day 1 (C4D1), after less than 7 weeks of nivolumab. Every patient was affected by relapse after autologous stem cell transplantation, while exposure to brentuximab vedotin was not uniform. Material: peripheral blood mononuclear cells (PBMCs), obtained before the fourth cycle of nivolumab. Source of these receptors: a human donor with classical Hodgkin lymphoma.

The CDR3 here is CASSFHQTSTGELFF. The CDR3 DNA follows: TGCGCCAGCAGCTTCCACCAGACTAGCACCGGGGAGCTGTTTTTT. V is TRBV5-1 and J is TRBJ2-2; D is perhaps TRBD2 (6 bases). This CDR3 spans 15 amino acids. Germline assignment: CDR1 SGHRS and CDR2 YFSETQ. V gave up 2 bases and J gave up 4 bases, with 12 bases separating them.

The gene calls are TRBV5-1 and TRBJ2-7; 10 positions match TRBD1. Trimming removed 5 bases from V and 6 bases from J; junction bases left unmatched: 11. The CDR3 consists of 15 residues. Germline lookup yields CDR1 SGHRS and CDR2 YFSETQ. Here the CDR3 DNA reads TGCGCCAGCAGAGCCTGGGGGACAGGGGTCCGCGAGCAGTACTTC. Translation gives CASRAWGTGVREQYF.

A word on this clone: At one of its ends the junction is not consistent with the germline gene, which may arise from a read error. The genes are TRBV6-5 and TRBJ2-1; the D call may be TRBD1 or TRBD2 (5 bases each). There are 15 residues in the CDR3. The germline V gene encodes CDR1 MNHEY and CDR2 SVGAGI. CDR3 nucleotides: TGTGCCAGCACAGTGGGGACCAGCTCCTACAATGAGCAGCTCTTC. Translation gives CASTVGTSSYNEQLF.

The chain joins TRBV28 to TRBJ2-7; D uncertain. Germline V CDR1 and CDR2: MDHEN, SYDVKM. The V end was cut by 5 bases, the J end by 2 bases, with 13 bases between. This CDR3 contains 14 residues. CDR3 loop: CASSRAWTTYEQYF. The CDR3 nucleotides read TGTGCCAGCAGTAGGGCCTGGACGACCTACGAGCAGTACTTC.

This clone was counted a few times. The chain's CDR3 is CASSRTGTDYGYTF. The DNA for the CDR3 is TGTGCCAGCTCGCGGACAGGGACCGATTATGGCTACACCTTC. This chain joins TRBV18 and TRBJ1-2, with 8 bases matching TRBD1. Unmatched junction bases numbered 8, after V lost 6 bases and J lost 5 bases. The CDR3 consists of 14 residues. Germline CDR1 is KGHSH and CDR2 is LQKENI.

The V and J genes are TRBV19 and TRBJ1-3, with D perhaps TRBD1 (5 bases). Trimming took off 3 bases at V and 1 base at J, with 7 bases between the two ends. In germline, CDR1 is LNHDA, CDR2 SQIVND (reference sequence). The CDR3 runs to 14 residues. CDR3 bases: TGTGCCAGTAGTATGGGGGTATCTGGAAACACCATATATTTT. As protein: CASSMGVSGNTIYF. The variable domain in full, completed from reference TRBV19 and TRBJ1-3, reads DGGITQSPKYLFRKEGQNVTLSCEQNLNHDAMYWYRQDPGQGLRLIYYSQIVNDFQKGDIAEGYSVSREKKESFPLTVTSAQKNPTAFYLCASSMGVSGNTIYFGEGSWLTVV.

The sample holds a few counts of this clone. This chain joins TRBV4-3 and TRBJ1-5; no firm D call. The CDR3 has 15 amino acids. V lost 0 bases to trimming and J lost 1 base, with 7 bases between them. From germline, CDR1 is LGHNA and CDR2 YSLEER. The CDR3, as DNA: TGCGCCAGCAGCCAAGAACACTGGAGCAATCAGCCCCAGCATTTT. It specifies CASSQEHWSNQPQHF.

The V call is TRBV6-6, the J call TRBJ2-1; D is unclear. Trimming stripped 2 bases from V and 13 bases from J, with 12 bases between. Per the germline V gene, CDR1 is MNHNY and CDR2 is SVGAGI (reference sequence). The CDR3 length is 12 residues. This CDR3 reads CASSYRLEKQFF. The DNA of the CDR3 is TGTGCCAGCAGTTACAGGCTAGAGAAACAGTTCTTC.

The chain is built from TRBV5-1 and TRBJ2-1; D is undetermined. Germline V lookup: CDR1 SGHRS, CDR2 YFSETQ. Trimming removed 0 bases at V and 5 bases at J, with 12 bases between. This CDR3 comprises 15 residues. DNA for the CDR3: TGCGCCAGCAGCTTGGCGGTAATTTCTAACAATGAGCAGTTCTTC. As protein: CASSLAVISNNEQFF.

The chain is built from TRBV6-1 and TRBJ1-2, with 7 positions matching TRBD1. The J segment lost 4 bases and the V segment lost 0 bases, leaving 5 bases of the junction unmatched. There are 15 residues in the CDR3. CDR1 MNHNS and CDR2 SASEGT come from the germline V gene. The CDR3 here is CASSEAPGGVYGYTF. The CDR3 nucleotides read TGTGCCAGCAGTGAAGCCCCAGGGGGGGTCTATGGCTACACCTTC.

The chain joins TRBV7-8 to TRBJ2-7; D remains ambiguous. V lost 5 bases to trimming and J lost 2 bases, with 13 bases between them. The CDR3 totals 14 residues. The germline V gene has CDR1 SGHVS and CDR2 FQNEAQ. CDR3 protein: CASSNPPGTYEQYF. CDR3 sequence (DNA): TGTGCCAGCAGCAACCCCCCTGGGACCTACGAGCAGTACTTC.

The chain joins TRBV7-3 to TRBJ1-2; D is unresolved. Germline CDR1 and CDR2: SGHTA and FQGTGA. This CDR3 comprises 13 residues. The germline V and J ends were trimmed by 6 bases and 8 bases, with 16 bases remaining between them. The DNA of the CDR3 is TGTGCCAGCAGTCAAAGGGATGGCGGCGGCTACACCTTC. It specifies CASSQRDGGGYTF.

The rearrangement joins TRBV7-6 to TRBJ1-1; maybe TRBD1 (5 bases). There are 14 residues in the CDR3. The ends were cut back, 5 bases at V and 1 base at J, with 11 bases in the middle. Germline V gene sequence: CDR1 SGHVS, CDR2 FNYEAQ. The CDR3 region has the DNA TGTGCCAGCAGCCCTGGGACGCGGAACACTGAAGCTTTCTTT. This encodes CASSPGTRNTEAFF.

The rearrangement uses TRBV7-3 and TRBJ2-3; the D gene could be TRBD1 or TRBD2 (6 bases each). The CDR3 consists of 15 residues. The germline gives CDR1 SGHTA, CDR2 FQGTGA. V lost 5 bases, J lost 1 base, and 13 bases lay in between. The CDR3 DNA sequence: TGTGCCAGCAGCGCTTTAGGGGGGCGCACAGATACGCAGTATTTT. Residues: CASSALGGRTDTQYF.